Listed here are 10 T cell receptor beta chains from one sample, sequenced in a study of cytomegalovirus exposure and HLA in healthy donors. 13 Jbeta primers and 60 Vbeta primers were used for the PCR. Clones were sequenced by immunoSEQ multiplex PCR, and TCRdb holds only the in-frame ones, with some missing. In the table there are approximately 200,000 clones, 85% to 90% of which are singletons. Sample: PBMCs. These receptor sequences come from a human donor in good health.

As DNA, the CDR3 is TGTGCCTTCATCCCGGCAGGGGGCTTTGGAAACACCATATATTTT. It is translated as CAFIPAGGFGNTIYF. V gene TRBV30 combines with J gene TRBJ1-3; TRBD1 agrees at 8 bases. The V gene end was trimmed by 7 bases and the J gene end by 3 bases; junction bases not matched to a gene: 11. This CDR3 contains 15 residues. The germline V gene has CDR1 GTSNPN and CDR2 SVGIG (reference sequence).

The rearrangement uses TRBV6-5 and TRBJ2-3; TRBD2 agrees at 10 bases. There are 15 residues in the CDR3. Germline assignment: CDR1 MNHEY and CDR2 SVGAGI. The trim removed 7 bases at V and 5 bases at J, leaving 9 bases unmatched. Written as DNA, the CDR3 is TGTGCCAGCACCCCGGGACTAGCGCATCAAGATACGCAGTATTTT. Its translation: CASTPGLAHQDTQYF.

This clone was detected only once. The chain has TRBV6-1 and TRBJ2-5; D gene ambiguous. Germline CDR1 and CDR2: MNHNS and SASEGT. The V and J ends lost 4 bases and 0 bases respectively, with 9 bases between them. This CDR3 region has 14 residues. The CDR3 protein is CASSGNRDQETQYF. DNA for the CDR3: TGTGCCAGCAGTGGAAACAGAGACCAAGAGACCCAGTACTTC.

This clone has a single count. The chain is built from TRBV27 and TRBJ2-7; 7 bases align to TRBD2. This CDR3 is 13 amino acids long. Germline CDR1 MNHEY, CDR2 SMNVEV (reference sequence). The J segment lost 2 bases and the V segment lost 7 bases, leaving 5 bases of the junction unmatched. The CDR3 DNA is TGTGCCAGCACTAAAAGCGGGGCCTACGAGCAGTACTTC. This codes for CASTKSGAYEQYF.

This clone was observed once. This chain connects TRBV28 to TRBJ1-5, with D maybe TRBD1 (5 bases). The CDR3 extends over 13 amino acids. In germline, CDR1 is MDHEN, CDR2 SYDVKM. V shed 2 bases and J shed 10 bases, with 12 bases lying between them. CDR3 sequence: CASSLQGAGPQHF. For the CDR3, the DNA is TGTGCCAGCAGTTTACAAGGGGCCGGTCCCCAGCATTTT. Full variable domain (missing parts from reference TRBV28 and TRBJ1-5): DVKVTQSSRYLVKRTGEKVFLECVQDMDHENMFWYRQDPGLGLRLIYFSYDVKMKEKGDIPEGYSVSREKKERFSLILESASTNQTSMYLCASSLQGAGPQHFGDGTRLSIL.

The chain recombines TRBV5-1 with TRBJ1-4, with a weak D call TRBD1 (5 bases). The V gene's germline CDR1 is SGHRS and CDR2 YFSETQ. V lost 4 bases and J lost 8, with 15 bases in between. This CDR3 is built from 14 residues. CDR3 bases: TGCGCCAGCAGCAAAGACAGAACTGAGGAAAAACTGTTTTTT. This encodes CASSKDRTEEKLFF.

V gene TRBV27 combines with J gene TRBJ2-1; no clear D gene. Between the trimmed V and J ends, which lost 2 bases and 3 bases, there was a span of 5 bases. This CDR3 contains 13 residues. CDR1 is MNHEY, CDR2 SMNVEV, per germline (reference sequence). CDR3 sequence reads: CASSLGFYNEQFF. CDR3 in DNA: TGTGCCAGCAGTTTAGGCTTCTACAATGAGCAGTTCTTC.

This clone was recorded a few times. V and J are TRBV2 and TRBJ1-1; the D is unclear. Per the germline V gene, CDR1 is SNHLY and CDR2 is FYNNEI. V lost 4 bases to trimming and J lost 5 bases, with 8 bases between them. The CDR3 has 12 residues. The CDR3 DNA is TGTGCCAGCAGTGTCCTGAGAACTGAAGCTTTCTTT. It codes for CASSVLRTEAFF.

The rearrangement links TRBV30 to TRBJ1-5; TRBD1 aligns across 8 bases. Germline V lookup: CDR1 GTSNPN, CDR2 SVGIG (reference sequence). V trimming: 5 bases; J trimming: 5 bases; junction bases outside the gene matches: 8. The CDR3 covers 14 residues. The CDR3 protein is CAWGQGAYHQPQHF. As DNA, the CDR3 is TGTGCCTGGGGGCAGGGGGCTTATCATCAGCCCCAGCATTTT.

The chain links TRBV18 to TRBJ2-5, with D perhaps TRBD2 (5 bases). Trimming took off 6 bases at V and 5 bases at J, with 13 bases between the two ends. The CDR3 runs to 13 residues. Germline CDR1 is KGHSH and CDR2 is LQKENI. This chain's CDR3 is CASSRVPGETQYF. In nucleotides, the CDR3 is TGTGCCAGCTCGCGGGTCCCTGGGGAGACCCAGTACTTC. Combining the CDR3 with reference TRBV18 and TRBJ2-5 gives the whole variable domain NAGVMQNPRHLVRRRGQEARLRCSPMKGHSHVYWYRQLPEEGLKFMVYLQKENIIDESGMPKERFSAEFPKEGPSILRIQQVVRGDSAAYFCASSRVPGETQYFGPGTRLLVL.